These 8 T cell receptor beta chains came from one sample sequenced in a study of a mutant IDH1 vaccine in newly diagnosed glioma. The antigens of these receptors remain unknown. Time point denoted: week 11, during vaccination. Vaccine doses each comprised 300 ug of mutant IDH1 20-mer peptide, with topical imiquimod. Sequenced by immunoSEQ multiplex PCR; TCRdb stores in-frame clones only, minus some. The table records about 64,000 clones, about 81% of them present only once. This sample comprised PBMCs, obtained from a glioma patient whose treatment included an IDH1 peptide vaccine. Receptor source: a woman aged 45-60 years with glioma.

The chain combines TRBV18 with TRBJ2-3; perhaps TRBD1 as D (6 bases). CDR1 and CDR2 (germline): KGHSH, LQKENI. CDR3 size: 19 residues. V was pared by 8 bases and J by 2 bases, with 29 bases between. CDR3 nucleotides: TGTGCCAGCAACACCGGGCAGACAGGCTCCGAGGGGGACACAGATACGCAGTATTTT. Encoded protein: CASNTGQTGSEGDTDTQYF. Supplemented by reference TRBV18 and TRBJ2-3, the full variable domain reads NAGVMQNPRHLVRRRGQEARLRCSPMKGHSHVYWYRQLPEEGLKFMVYLQKENIIDESGMPKERFSAEFPKEGPSILRIQQVVRGDSAAYFCASNTGQTGSEGDTDTQYFGPGTRLTVL.

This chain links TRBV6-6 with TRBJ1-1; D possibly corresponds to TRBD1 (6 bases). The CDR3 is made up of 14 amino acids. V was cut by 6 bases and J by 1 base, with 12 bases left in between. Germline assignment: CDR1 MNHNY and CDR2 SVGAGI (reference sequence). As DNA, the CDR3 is TGTGCCAGCAGCTACAGGGCGGCGAACACTGAAGCTTTCTTT. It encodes CASSYRAANTEAFF.

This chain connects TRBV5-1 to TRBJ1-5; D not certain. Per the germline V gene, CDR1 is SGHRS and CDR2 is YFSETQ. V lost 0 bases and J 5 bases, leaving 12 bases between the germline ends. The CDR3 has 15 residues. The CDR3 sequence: CASSLDGALHQPQHF. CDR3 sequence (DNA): TGCGCCAGCAGCTTGGACGGAGCTCTTCATCAGCCCCAGCATTTT.

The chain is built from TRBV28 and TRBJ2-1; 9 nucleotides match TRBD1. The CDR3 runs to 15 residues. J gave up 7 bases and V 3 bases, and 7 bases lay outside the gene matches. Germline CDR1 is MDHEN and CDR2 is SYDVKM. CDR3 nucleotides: TGTGCCAGCAGTTTGCCCGGGACAGGGTTAAATGAGCAGTTCTTC. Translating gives CASSLPGTGLNEQFF.

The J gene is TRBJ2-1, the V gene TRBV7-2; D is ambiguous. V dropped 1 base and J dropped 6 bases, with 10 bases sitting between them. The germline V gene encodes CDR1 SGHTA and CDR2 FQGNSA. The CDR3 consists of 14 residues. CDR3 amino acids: CASSLDPEPNEQFF. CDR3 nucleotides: TGTGCCAGCAGCTTAGATCCAGAGCCCAATGAGCAGTTCTTC.

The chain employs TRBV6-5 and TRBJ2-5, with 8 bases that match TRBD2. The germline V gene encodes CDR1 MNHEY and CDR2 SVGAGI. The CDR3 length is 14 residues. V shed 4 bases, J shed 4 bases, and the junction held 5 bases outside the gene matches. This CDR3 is CASSSRTSLETQYF. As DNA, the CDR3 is TGTGCCAGCAGTTCCAGGACTAGCTTAGAGACCCAGTACTTC.

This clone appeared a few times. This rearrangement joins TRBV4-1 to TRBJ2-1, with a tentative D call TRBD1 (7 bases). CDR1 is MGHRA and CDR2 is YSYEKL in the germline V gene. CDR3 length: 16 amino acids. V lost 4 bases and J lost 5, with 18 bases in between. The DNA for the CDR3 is TGCGCCAGCAGCCCAGGGGGGACCACGTGGCACAATGAGCAGTTCTTC. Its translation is CASSPGGTTWHNEQFF.

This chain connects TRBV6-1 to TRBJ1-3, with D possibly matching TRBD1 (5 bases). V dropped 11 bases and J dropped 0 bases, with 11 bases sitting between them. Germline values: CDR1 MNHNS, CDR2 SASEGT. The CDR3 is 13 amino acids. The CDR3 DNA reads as TGTGCCGCCGACAGAAGCTCTGGAAACACCATATATTTT. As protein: CAADRSSGNTIYF.